The next 21 T cell receptor beta chains were all read from a single sample in a study of blood T cell repertoires in COVID-19. Clones were sequenced by immunoSEQ multiplex PCR, and TCRdb holds only the in-frame ones, with some missing. The repertoire consists of tens of thousands of clones, with approximately 85% occurring once and the leading ten covering approximately 8%. The sample taken for sequencing was peripheral blood. These receptors all come from a man aged 45-60 years with active COVID-19.

V and J are TRBV11-2 and TRBJ2-7, with D maybe TRBD1 (5 bases). V was cut by 5 bases and J by 7 bases, with 15 bases left in between. This CDR3 spans 13 amino acids. CDR1 is SGHAT and CDR2 is FQNNGV in the germline V gene. In DNA, the CDR3 is TGTGCCAGCAGCACCCCGGTGGGGCGGGAGCAGTACTTC. This sequence encodes CASSTPVGREQYF.

This chain connects TRBV2 to TRBJ1-1; TRBD1 might be the D (5 bases). The germline CDR1 and CDR2 sequences are SNHLY and FYNNEI. The V end was cut by 1 base, the J end by 3 bases, with 6 bases between. The CDR3 is made up of 13 amino acids. The CDR3 region has the DNA TGTGCCAGCAGTGAAGAGGGGCACACTGAAGCTTTCTTT. Encoded protein: CASSEEGHTEAFF.

The rearrangement uses TRBV6-5 and TRBJ2-7; TRBD2 matches 14 bases. V dropped 0 bases and J dropped 2; count of bases not matched to a gene: 0. CDR1 is MNHEY and CDR2 is SVGAGI in the germline V gene. The CDR3 is made up of 16 amino acids. The CDR3 DNA reads TGTGCCAGCAGTTACTCGGGACTAGCGGGAGCCTACGAGCAGTACTTC. Its translation: CASSYSGLAGAYEQYF.

Remarks on this clone: A read error may account for a junction end that differs from germline. The rearrangement uses TRBV19 and TRBJ2-7; D is undetermined. Germline CDR1 is LNHDA and CDR2 is SQIVND (reference sequence). This CDR3 spans 12 amino acids. The CDR3 DNA reads TGTGCCAGTAGTACCCCATTGGAGAGGCGGTCCTTC. Amino acid sequence: CASSTPLERRSF.

The table lists this clone with a few counts. This chain uses TRBV7-2 with TRBJ1-3, with D maybe TRBD1 (5 bases). Per the germline V gene, CDR1 is SGHTA and CDR2 is FQGNSA. V was pared by 5 bases and J by 3 bases, with 14 bases between. The CDR3 is 15 residues long. CDR3 in amino acids: CASSPDRASGNTIYF. In DNA form, the CDR3 reads TGTGCCAGCAGCCCAGACAGAGCAAGTGGAAACACCATATATTTT. Filled out from reference TRBV7-2 and TRBJ1-3, the complete variable domain reads GAGVSQSPSNKVTEKGKDVELRCDPISGHTALYWYRQSLGQGLEFLIYFQGNSAPDKSGLPSDRFSAERTGGSVSTLTIQRTQQEDSAVYLCASSPDRASGNTIYFGEGSWLTVV.

The chain combines TRBV10-3 with TRBJ2-1; 8 bases align to TRBD2. The CDR3 spans 13 residues. V was pared by 5 bases and J by 8 bases, with 5 bases of the junction left unmatched. Germline CDR1 reads ENHRY; CDR2 reads SYGVKD. CDR3 nucleotide sequence: TGTGCCATCAGTCAGCGGGGGAAGGATGAGCAGTTCTTC. Protein sequence: CAISQRGKDEQFF.

The chain uses TRBV9 and TRBJ2-6; maybe TRBD1 (7 bases). This CDR3 has 18 residues. CDR1 SGDLS and CDR2 YYNGEE come from the germline V gene. V was clipped by 4 bases and J by 0 bases, with 17 bases between them. CDR3 sequence: CASSSPTGRSSGANVLTF. In nucleotides, the CDR3 is TGTGCCAGCAGCTCTCCGACAGGGAGGAGCTCTGGGGCCAACGTCCTGACTTTC.

The chain combines TRBV19 with TRBJ1-2; tentative D call: TRBD1 (6 bases). The germline CDR1 and CDR2 sequences are LNHDA and SQIVND (reference sequence). V was shortened by 6 bases and J by 8 bases, with 19 bases between the two germline ends. This CDR3 spans 14 amino acids. CDR3 region: CASSLLRGAEGYTF. The CDR3 region has the DNA TGTGCCAGTAGCCTCCTCCGGGGGGCCGAGGGCTACACCTTC.

The chain is built from TRBV19 and TRBJ2-2, with TRBD1 matching 7 bases. After removal of 5 bases from V and 6 bases from J, the junction contained 3 bases not matched to a gene. The CDR3 is made up of 13 amino acids. The germline CDR1 and CDR2 sequences are LNHDA and SQIVND (reference sequence). The CDR3 nucleotides read TGTGCCAGTAGTTTCCAGGGGGCCGGGGAGCTGTTTTTT. It specifies CASSFQGAGELFF.

This clone was counted a few times. The chain is built from TRBV4-1 and TRBJ2-1; TRBD2 matches at 15 bases. The J segment lost 0 bases and the V segment lost 5 bases, leaving 11 bases of the junction unmatched. This CDR3 has 20 amino acids. The germline gives CDR1 MGHRA, CDR2 YSYEKL. CDR3 sequence: CASSFQSGTSGRSSYNEQFF. In DNA, the CDR3 is TGCGCCAGCAGCTTCCAATCCGGGACTAGCGGGAGGAGCTCCTACAATGAGCAGTTCTTC.

J is TRBJ1-1 and V is TRBV2, with 9 bases matching TRBD1. V lost 6 bases, J lost 3 bases, and 8 bases stayed unmatched. Germline-derived CDR1 and CDR2 are SNHLY and FYNNEI. This CDR3 is built from 15 residues. CDR3 residues: CASRQGRQGDTEAFF. The CDR3 region has the DNA TGTGCCAGCAGACAGGGGAGACAGGGGGACACTGAAGCTTTCTTT.

V gene TRBV14 combines with J gene TRBJ2-1; the match to TRBD2 covers 9 bases. Trimming took 3 bases from V and 2 from J; bases not matched to a gene: 8. The CDR3 spans 17 residues. Germline loops: CDR1 SGHDN, CDR2 FVKESK. The CDR3: CASSHGRLAATYNEQFF. In nucleotides, the CDR3 is TGTGCCAGCAGCCATGGTCGACTAGCGGCCACCTACAATGAGCAGTTCTTC.

The chain employs TRBV5-1 and TRBJ1-1, with D tentatively TRBD1 (6 bases). The CDR3 totals 15 residues. Germline-derived CDR1 and CDR2 are SGHRS and YFSETQ. Between the trimmed V and J ends, which lost 0 bases and 6 bases, there was a span of 15 bases. The CDR3 here is CASSLAGVKVSEAFF. CDR3 nucleotide sequence: TGCGCCAGCAGCTTGGCAGGGGTCAAAGTCTCTGAAGCTTTCTTT.

This clone was seen a handful of times. V and J are TRBV5-1 and TRBJ2-1; TRBD1 aligns across 11 bases. Germline trimming cut 7 bases from V and 1 base from J; bases unmatched to any gene: 4. The CDR3 spans 15 residues. In germline, CDR1 is SGHRS, CDR2 YFSETQ. CDR3 residues: CASRDRGSSYNEQFF. The CDR3 DNA reads TGCGCCAGCCGGGACAGGGGGTCGTCCTACAATGAGCAGTTCTTC. The full variable domain, completed using reference TRBV5-1 and TRBJ2-1, is KAGVTQTPRYLIKTRGQQVTLSCSPISGHRSVSWYQQTPGQGLQFLFEYFSETQRNKGNFPGRFSGRQFSNSRSEMNVSTLELGDSALYLCASRDRGSSYNEQFFGPGTRLTVL.

V and J are TRBV27 and TRBJ2-1; tentatively, D is TRBD2 (5 bases). Per germline, CDR1 MNHEY and CDR2 SMNVEV (reference sequence). This CDR3 is 15 amino acids long. V was pared by 5 bases and J by 2 bases, with 13 bases between. CDR3 nucleotides: TGTGCCAGCAGTAGAGGGTCGAGTGCCTACAATGAGCAGTTCTTC. This sequence encodes CASSRGSSAYNEQFF.

A single count supports this clone. The rearrangement uses TRBV28 and TRBJ1-6, with D possibly matching TRBD1 (5 bases). The V gene lost 2 bases and the J gene lost 5 bases, with 10 bases spanning the gap. Germline CDR1 MDHEN, CDR2 SYDVKM. There are 15 residues in the CDR3. In DNA, the CDR3 is TGTGCCAGCAGTTTAAGGGGCCGGAATAATTCACCCCTCCACTTT. Protein: CASSLRGRNNSPLHF.

In regard to this clone: Other DNA sequences in this specimen translate into the identical CDR3. The chain uses TRBV3-1 (or the pseudogene TRBV3-2) and TRBJ2-3; 9 bases match TRBD2. Germline V gene data show CDR1 as LGHDT and CDR2 as YNNKEL (reference sequence). The length of the CDR3 is 15 residues. V gave up 6 bases and J gave up 0 bases; unmatched junction bases: 4. The CDR3 coding sequence is TGTGCCAGCAGTCCTACTAGCGGGAGCACAGATACGCAGTATTTT. It specifies CASSPTSGSTDTQYF.

CDR3 sequence: CASSLVDSGSPLHF. CDR3 sequence (DNA): TGTGCCAGCTCCCTGGTGGACAGTGGATCACCCCTCCACTTT. The V and J genes are TRBV18 and TRBJ1-6; D is perhaps TRBD1 (6 bases). Trimming shortened V by 6 bases and J by 10 bases, and 16 bases separated the two germline ends. The germline CDR1 and CDR2 sequences are KGHSH and LQKENI. This CDR3 comprises 14 residues.

The chain has TRBV10-2 and TRBJ2-1, with 10 bases that match TRBD2. The germline V gene has CDR1 WSHSY and CDR2 SAAADI. Losses at the gene ends were 2 bases for V and 12 bases for J; bases not matched to a gene: 4. The CDR3 runs to 13 residues. In DNA, the CDR3 is TGCGCCAGCAGTGAGGCCAGACTAGCGGGGCAGTTCTTC. This sequence encodes CASSEARLAGQFF.

The J gene is TRBJ2-1, the V gene TRBV4-3; TRBD2 agrees at 7 bases. V shed 0 bases and J 5 bases; nucleotides not matched to a gene: 10. The CDR3 has 17 amino acids. Germline V gene sequence: CDR1 LGHNA, CDR2 YSLEER. In DNA, the CDR3 is TGCGCCAGCAGCCAAGAGTTTGCGGGAGATGAACACAATGAGCAGTTCTTC. Translated: CASSQEFAGDEHNEQFF.

This clone has just one count. This chain uses TRBV6-2 or TRBV6-3 with TRBJ1-6; the D is unclear. The germline V gene encodes CDR1 MNHEY and CDR2 SVGEGT. CDR3 length: 15 amino acids. Trimming removed 5 bases from V and 0 bases from J, with 8 bases in between. The CDR3 loop reads CASSRGGSYNSPLHF. CDR3 DNA: TGTGCCAGCAGTCGTGGAGGCTCCTATAATTCACCCCTCCACTTT.